This T cell receptor (beta chain) was recovered during a study of a mutant IDH1 vaccine in newly diagnosed glioma. Study details: Eight vaccine injections were given to patients in weeks 1, 3, 5, 7, 11, 15, 19 and 23. Most patients had radiochemotherapy with temozolomide before enrollment; others had one alone. There were about 60% males and approximately 38% females among treated patients, whose mean age was approximately 38 years.

Remarks on this clone: Its antigen is unknown.

Indicated time point: week 5, during vaccination. One vaccine dose held 300 ug of mutant IDH1 20-mer peptide and came with topical imiquimod. Method: immunoSEQ multiplex PCR; TCRdb's copy keeps in-frame clones and lacks some. The sample carries 70,000 to 90,000 clones, roughly 90% recorded once. Looked up from germline, CDR1 is MDHEN and CDR2 is SYDVKM. This CDR3 has 14 amino acids. The V end was cut by 6 bases, the J end by 3 bases, with 12 bases between. Sample: PBMCs, taken from a glioma patient whose treatment included an IDH1 peptide vaccine. The TCR comes from a woman in her fifties or sixties with glioma. The chain carries TRBV28 and TRBJ1-3, with unresolved D. The CDR3 DNA reads TGTGCCAGCAGACCCGGGGTGGGTGGAAACACCATATATTTT. This encodes CASRPGVGGNTIYF.